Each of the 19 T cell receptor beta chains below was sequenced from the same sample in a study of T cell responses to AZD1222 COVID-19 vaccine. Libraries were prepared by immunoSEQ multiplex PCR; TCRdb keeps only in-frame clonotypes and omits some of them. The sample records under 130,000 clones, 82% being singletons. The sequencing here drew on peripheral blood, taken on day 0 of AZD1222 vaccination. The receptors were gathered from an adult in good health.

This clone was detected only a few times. CDR3 coding DNA: TGTGCCAGTAGTATATTCGCAGAAGCCTACGAGCAGTACTTC. Translated, it gives CASSIFAEAYEQYF. The chain couples TRBV19 to TRBJ2-7, with D uncertain. Per germline, CDR1 LNHDA and CDR2 SQIVND (reference sequence). The CDR3 length is 14 residues. The V and J ends lost 2 bases and 2 bases respectively, with 10 bases between them.

CDR3 sequence reads: CASTQGVSEAFF. CDR3 sequence (DNA): TGTGCCAGCACCCAGGGGGTCTCTGAAGCTTTCTTT. The chain uses TRBV6-6 and TRBJ1-1; 7 bases are shared with TRBD1. Per germline, CDR1 MNHNY and CDR2 SVGAGI (reference sequence). CDR3 length: 12 residues. V shed 7 bases and J 6 bases; nucleotides not matched to a gene: 5.

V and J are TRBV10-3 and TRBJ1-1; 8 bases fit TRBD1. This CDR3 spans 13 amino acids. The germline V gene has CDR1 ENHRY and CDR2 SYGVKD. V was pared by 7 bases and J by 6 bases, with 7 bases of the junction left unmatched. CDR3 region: CAITPDRVAEAFF. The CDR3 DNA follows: TGTGCCATCACCCCGGACAGGGTCGCTGAAGCTTTCTTT.

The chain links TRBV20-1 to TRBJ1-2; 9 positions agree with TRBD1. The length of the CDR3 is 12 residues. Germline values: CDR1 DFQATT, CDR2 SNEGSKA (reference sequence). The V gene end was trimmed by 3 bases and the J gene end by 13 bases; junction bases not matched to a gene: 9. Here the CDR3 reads CSASWDRAGSTF. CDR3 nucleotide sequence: TGCAGTGCTAGTTGGGACAGGGCCGGTTCCACCTTC.

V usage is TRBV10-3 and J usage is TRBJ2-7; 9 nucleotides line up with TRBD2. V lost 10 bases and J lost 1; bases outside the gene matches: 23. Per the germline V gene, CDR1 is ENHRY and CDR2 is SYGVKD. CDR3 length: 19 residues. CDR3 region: CATHPGAGGTPHGSYEQYF. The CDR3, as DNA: TGTGCCACCCACCCAGGAGCGGGGGGTACCCCTCATGGATCCTACGAGCAGTACTTC.

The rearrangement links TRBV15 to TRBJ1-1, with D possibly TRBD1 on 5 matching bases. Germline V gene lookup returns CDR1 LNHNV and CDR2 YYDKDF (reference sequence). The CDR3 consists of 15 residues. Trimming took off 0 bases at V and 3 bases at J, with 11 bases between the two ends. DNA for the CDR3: TGTGCCACCAGCAGAGACCAGGGCCGATACACTGAAGCTTTCTTT. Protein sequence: CATSRDQGRYTEAFF.

The CDR3 coding sequence is TGTGCCTGGGATCAGGGGGCTTTTGGCTACACCTTC. This translates into CAWDQGAFGYTF. This chain connects TRBV30 to TRBJ1-2, with 8 bases lining up with TRBD1. With 5 bases clipped from V and 7 bases from J, the junction kept 6 bases outside the gene matches. Germline CDR1 is GTSNPN and CDR2 is SVGIG (reference sequence). There are 12 residues in the CDR3.

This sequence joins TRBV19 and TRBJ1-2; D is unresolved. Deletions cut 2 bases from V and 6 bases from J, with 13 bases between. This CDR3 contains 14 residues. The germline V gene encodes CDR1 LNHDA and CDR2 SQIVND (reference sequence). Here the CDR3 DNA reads TGTGCCAGTAGTATACGAAGAGTCGGAGATGGCTACACCTTC. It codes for CASSIRRVGDGYTF. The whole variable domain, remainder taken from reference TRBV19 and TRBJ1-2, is DGGITQSPKYLFRKEGQNVTLSCEQNLNHDAMYWYRQDPGQGLRLIYYSQIVNDFQKGDIAEGYSVSREKKESFPLTVTSAQKNPTAFYLCASSIRRVGDGYTFGSGTRLTVV.

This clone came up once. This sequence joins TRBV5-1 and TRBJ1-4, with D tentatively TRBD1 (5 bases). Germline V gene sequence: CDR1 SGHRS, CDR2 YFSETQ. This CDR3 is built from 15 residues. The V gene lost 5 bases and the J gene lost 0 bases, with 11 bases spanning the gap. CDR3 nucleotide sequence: TGCGCCAGCAGGGGGACCGCCGCAACTAATGAAAAACTGTTTTTT. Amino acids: CASRGTAATNEKLFF.

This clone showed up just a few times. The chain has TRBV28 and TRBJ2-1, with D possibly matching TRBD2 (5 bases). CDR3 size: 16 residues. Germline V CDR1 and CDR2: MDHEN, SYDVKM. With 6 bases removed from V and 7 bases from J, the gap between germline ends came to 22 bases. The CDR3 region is CASSRGVTSSPNEQFF. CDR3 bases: TGTGCCAGCAGCCGTGGGGTAACCTCTAGCCCAAATGAGCAGTTCTTC. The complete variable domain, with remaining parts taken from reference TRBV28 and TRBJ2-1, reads DVKVTQSSRYLVKRTGEKVFLECVQDMDHENMFWYRQDPGLGLRLIYFSYDVKMKEKGDIPEGYSVSREKKERFSLILESASTNQTSMYLCASSRGVTSSPNEQFFGPGTRLTVL.

The CDR3 sequence is CASSNDRGTYGYTF. The CDR3 DNA reads as TGTGCCAGCAGCAACGACAGGGGGACGTATGGCTACACCTTC. The rearrangement uses TRBV7-2 and TRBJ1-2; 9 nucleotides align to TRBD1. The CDR3 is 14 amino acids. Germline-derived CDR1 and CDR2 are SGHTA and FQGNSA. J lost 5 bases, V lost 5 bases, and 6 bases had no gene match. Supplemented by reference TRBV7-2 and TRBJ1-2, the full variable domain reads GAGVSQSPSNKVTEKGKDVELRCDPISGHTALYWYRQSLGQGLEFLIYFQGNSAPDKSGLPSDRFSAERTGGSVSTLTIQRTQQEDSAVYLCASSNDRGTYGYTFGSGTRLTVV.

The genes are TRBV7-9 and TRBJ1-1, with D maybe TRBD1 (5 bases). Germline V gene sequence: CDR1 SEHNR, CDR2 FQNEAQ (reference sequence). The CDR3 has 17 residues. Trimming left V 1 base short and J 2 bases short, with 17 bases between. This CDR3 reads CASSLGLNTGANTEAFF. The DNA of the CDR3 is TGTGCCAGCAGCTTAGGCCTCAACACCGGGGCCAACACTGAAGCTTTCTTT.

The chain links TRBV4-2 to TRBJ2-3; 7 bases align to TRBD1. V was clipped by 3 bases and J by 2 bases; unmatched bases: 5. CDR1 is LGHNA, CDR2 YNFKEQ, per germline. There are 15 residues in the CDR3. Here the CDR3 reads CASSHRTGVTDTQYF. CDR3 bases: TGTGCCAGCAGCCACAGGACAGGAGTCACAGATACGCAGTATTTT.

The CDR3 DNA reads TGCGCCAGCAGTAAAACGGGGGGTGCCGGGGGCTACACCTTC. Translated, it gives CASSKTGGAGGYTF. This rearrangement joins TRBV4-3 to TRBJ1-2, with D perhaps TRBD1 (5 bases). This CDR3 has 14 amino acids. Per germline, CDR1 LGHNA and CDR2 YSLEER. The V end was cut by 6 bases, the J end by 8 bases, with 19 bases between.

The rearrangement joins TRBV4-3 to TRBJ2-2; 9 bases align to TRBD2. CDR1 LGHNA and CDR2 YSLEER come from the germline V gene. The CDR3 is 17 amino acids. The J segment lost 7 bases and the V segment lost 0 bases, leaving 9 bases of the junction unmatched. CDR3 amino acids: CASSQESAGGLIGELFF. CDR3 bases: TGCGCCAGCAGCCAAGAAAGCGCGGGGGGGCTGATCGGGGAGCTGTTTTTT.

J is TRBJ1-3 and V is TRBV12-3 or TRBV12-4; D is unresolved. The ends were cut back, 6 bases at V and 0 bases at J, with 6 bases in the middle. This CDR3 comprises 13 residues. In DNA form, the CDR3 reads TGTGCCAGCAGGGACTACTCTGGAAACACCATATATTTT. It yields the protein CASRDYSGNTIYF.

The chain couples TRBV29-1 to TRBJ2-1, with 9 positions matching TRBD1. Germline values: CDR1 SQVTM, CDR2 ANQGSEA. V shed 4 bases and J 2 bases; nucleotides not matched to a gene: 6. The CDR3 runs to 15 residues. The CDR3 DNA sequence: TGCAGCGTTGGAAGGGGGACAGGGACCTACAATGAGCAGTTCTTC. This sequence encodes CSVGRGTGTYNEQFF.

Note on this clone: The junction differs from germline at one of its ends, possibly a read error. The DNA of the CDR3 is TGTGCTAGCAGTCTCAACAGCCGAAACACCGGGGAGCTGTTTTTT. Its translation is CASSLNSRNTGELFF. This rearrangement joins TRBV7-7 to TRBJ2-2; D is ambiguous. This CDR3 is built from 15 residues. Germline V gene lookup returns CDR1 SSHAT and CDR2 FNYEAQ (reference sequence).

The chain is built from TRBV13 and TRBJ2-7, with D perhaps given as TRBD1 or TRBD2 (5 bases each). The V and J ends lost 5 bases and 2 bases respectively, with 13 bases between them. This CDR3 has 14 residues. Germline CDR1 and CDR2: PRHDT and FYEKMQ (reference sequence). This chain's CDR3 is CASSPRDDPYEQYF. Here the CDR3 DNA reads TGTGCCAGCAGCCCCCGGGACGACCCCTACGAGCAGTACTTC.